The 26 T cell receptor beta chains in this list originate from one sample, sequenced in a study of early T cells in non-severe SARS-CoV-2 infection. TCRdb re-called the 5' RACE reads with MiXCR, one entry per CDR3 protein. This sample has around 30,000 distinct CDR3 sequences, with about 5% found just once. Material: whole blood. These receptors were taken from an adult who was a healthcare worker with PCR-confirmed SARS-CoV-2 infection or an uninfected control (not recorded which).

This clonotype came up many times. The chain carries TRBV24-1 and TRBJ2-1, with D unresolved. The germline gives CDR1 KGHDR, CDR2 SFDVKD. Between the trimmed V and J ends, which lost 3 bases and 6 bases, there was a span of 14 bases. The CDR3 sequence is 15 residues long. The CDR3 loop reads CATSDPLARGNEQFF. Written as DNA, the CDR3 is TGTGCCACCAGTGATCCCCTCGCGAGAGGCAATGAGCAGTTCTTC.

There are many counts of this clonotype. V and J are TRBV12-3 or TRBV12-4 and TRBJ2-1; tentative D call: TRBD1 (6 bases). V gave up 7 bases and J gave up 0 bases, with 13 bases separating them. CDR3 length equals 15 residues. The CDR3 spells CASTLDRSSYNEQFF. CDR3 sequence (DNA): TGTGCCAGCACCCTGGACAGAAGCTCCTACAATGAGCAGTTCTTC.

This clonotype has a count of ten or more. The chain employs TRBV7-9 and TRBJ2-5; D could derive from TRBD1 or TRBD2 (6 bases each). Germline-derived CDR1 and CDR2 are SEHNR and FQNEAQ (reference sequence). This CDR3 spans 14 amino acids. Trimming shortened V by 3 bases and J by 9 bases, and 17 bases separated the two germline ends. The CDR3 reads CASSFPGTPGAQYF. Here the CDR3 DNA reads TGTGCCAGCAGCTTCCCCGGGACTCCAGGGGCCCAGTACTTC.

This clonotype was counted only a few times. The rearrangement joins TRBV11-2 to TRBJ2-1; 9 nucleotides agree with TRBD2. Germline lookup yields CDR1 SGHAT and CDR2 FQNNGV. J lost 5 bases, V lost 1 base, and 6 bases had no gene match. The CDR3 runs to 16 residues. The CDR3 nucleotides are TGTGCCAGCAGCTTAGTCGCGGGACTAGCCCACAATGAGCAGTTCTTC. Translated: CASSLVAGLAHNEQFF.

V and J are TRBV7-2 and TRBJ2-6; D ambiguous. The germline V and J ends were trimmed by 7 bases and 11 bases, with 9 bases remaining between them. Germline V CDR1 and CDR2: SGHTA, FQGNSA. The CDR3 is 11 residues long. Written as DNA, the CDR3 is TGTGCCAGCACCAGAGAAGACGTCCTGACTTTC. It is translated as CASTREDVLTF. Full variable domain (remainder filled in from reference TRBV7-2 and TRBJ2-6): GAGVSQSPSNKVTEKGKDVELRCDPISGHTALYWYRQSLGQGLEFLIYFQGNSAPDKSGLPSDRFSAERTGGSVSTLTIQRTQQEDSAVYLCASTREDVLTFGAGSRLTVL.

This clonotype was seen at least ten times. The CDR3 loop is CAISSTGTVSNYGYTF. In nucleotides, the CDR3 is TGTGCCATCAGCTCCACCGGGACTGTGAGTAACTATGGCTACACCTTC. The V gene is TRBV10-3, the J gene TRBJ1-2; possible D gene TRBD1, 5 bases. Trimming stripped 6 bases from V and 1 base from J, with 18 bases between. The CDR3 length is 16 residues. Germline values: CDR1 ENHRY, CDR2 SYGVKD.

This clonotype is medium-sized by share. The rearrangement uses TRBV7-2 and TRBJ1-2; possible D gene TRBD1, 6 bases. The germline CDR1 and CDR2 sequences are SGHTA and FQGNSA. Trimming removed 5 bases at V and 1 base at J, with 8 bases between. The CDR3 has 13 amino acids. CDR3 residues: CASSRTVNYGYTF. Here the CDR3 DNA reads TGTGCCAGCAGCCGGACAGTTAACTATGGCTACACCTTC. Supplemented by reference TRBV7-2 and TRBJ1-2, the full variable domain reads GAGVSQSPSNKVTEKGKDVELRCDPISGHTALYWYRQSLGQGLEFLIYFQGNSAPDKSGLPSDRFSAERTGGSVSTLTIQRTQQEDSAVYLCASSRTVNYGYTFGSGTRLTVV.

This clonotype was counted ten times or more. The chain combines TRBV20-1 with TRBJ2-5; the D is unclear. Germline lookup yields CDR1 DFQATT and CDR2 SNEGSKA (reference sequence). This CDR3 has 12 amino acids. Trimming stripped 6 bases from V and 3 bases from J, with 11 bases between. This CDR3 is CSAPDTEETQYF. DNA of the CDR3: TGCAGTGCCCCAGACACAGAAGAGACCCAGTACTTC.

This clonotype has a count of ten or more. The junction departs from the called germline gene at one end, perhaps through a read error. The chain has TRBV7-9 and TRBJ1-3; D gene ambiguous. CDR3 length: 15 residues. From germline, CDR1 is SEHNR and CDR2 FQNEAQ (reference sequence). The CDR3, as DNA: TGTGCCAGCAGCTTAGACCCTCTCTCTGAAAACACCATATATTTT. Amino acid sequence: CASSLDPLSENTIYF. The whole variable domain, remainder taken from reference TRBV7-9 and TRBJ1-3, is DTGVSQNPRHKITKRGQNVTFRCDPISEHNRLYWYRQTLGQGPEFLTYFQNEAQLEKSRLLSDRFSAERPKGSFSTLEIQRTEQGDSAMYLCASSLDPLSENTIYFGEGSWLTVV.

CDR3 DNA: TGTGCCAGCAGCTTAGGGTTGTCCTACAATGAGCAGTTCTTC. Amino acids: CASSLGLSYNEQFF. V is TRBV7-9 and J is TRBJ2-1; D gene ambiguous. V was pared by 1 base and J by 1 base, with 5 bases between. The germline CDR1 and CDR2 sequences are SEHNR and FQNEAQ (reference sequence). This CDR3 has 14 amino acids.

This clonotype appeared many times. CDR3 in amino acids: CASSPGADNEQFF. CDR3 DNA: TGCGCCAGCAGCCCAGGGGCGGACAATGAGCAGTTCTTC. The chain combines TRBV5-1 with TRBJ2-1, with D maybe TRBD1 (6 bases). V was shortened by 4 bases and J by 5 bases, with 10 bases between the two germline ends. The CDR3 is 13 amino acids. Per germline, CDR1 SGHRS and CDR2 YFSETQ.

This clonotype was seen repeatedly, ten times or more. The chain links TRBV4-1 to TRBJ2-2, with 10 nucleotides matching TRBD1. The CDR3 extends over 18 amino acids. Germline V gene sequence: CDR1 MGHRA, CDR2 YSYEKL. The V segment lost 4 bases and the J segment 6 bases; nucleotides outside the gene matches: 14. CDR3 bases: TGCGCCAGCAGCCTCCCTGGACAGGGGGTCACTCAGGCCGGGGAGCTGTTTTTT. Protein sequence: CASSLPGQGVTQAGELFF.

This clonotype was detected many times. For the CDR3, the DNA is TGCAGTGCTAGAGACAAGGGGGCGGCTTTCTTT. Amino acid sequence: CSARDKGAAFF. The chain is built from TRBV20-1 and TRBJ1-1, with TRBD1 identical over 7 bases. The V segment lost 0 bases and the J segment 11 bases; nucleotides outside the gene matches: 3. Germline assignment: CDR1 DFQATT and CDR2 SNEGSKA (reference sequence). CDR3 size: 11 residues.

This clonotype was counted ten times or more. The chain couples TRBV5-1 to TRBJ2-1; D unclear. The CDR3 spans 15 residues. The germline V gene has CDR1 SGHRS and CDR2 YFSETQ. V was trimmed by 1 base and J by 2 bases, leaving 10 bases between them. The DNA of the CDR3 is TGCGCCAGCAGCTTGCTACCCGACGCCTACAATGAGCAGTTCTTC. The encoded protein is CASSLLPDAYNEQFF.

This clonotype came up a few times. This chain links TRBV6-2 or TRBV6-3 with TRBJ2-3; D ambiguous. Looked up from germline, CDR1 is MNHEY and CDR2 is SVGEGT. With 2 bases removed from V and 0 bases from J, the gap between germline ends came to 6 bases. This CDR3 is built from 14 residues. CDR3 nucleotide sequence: TGTGCCAGCAGTTACCGCCCCAGCACAGATACGCAGTATTTT. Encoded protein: CASSYRPSTDTQYF.

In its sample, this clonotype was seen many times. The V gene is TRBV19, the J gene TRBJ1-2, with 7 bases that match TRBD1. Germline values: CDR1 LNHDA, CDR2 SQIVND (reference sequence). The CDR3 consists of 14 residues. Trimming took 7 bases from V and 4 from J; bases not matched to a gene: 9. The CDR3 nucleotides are TGTGCCAGTATTAAACAGGGGTCGCTCTATGGCTACACCTTC. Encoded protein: CASIKQGSLYGYTF.

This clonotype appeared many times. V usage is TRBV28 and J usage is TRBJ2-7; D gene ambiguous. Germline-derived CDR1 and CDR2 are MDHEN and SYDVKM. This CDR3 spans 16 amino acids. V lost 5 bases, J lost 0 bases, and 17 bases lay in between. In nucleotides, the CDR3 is TGTGCCAGCAGTCCTATCGCGACGGCGTACTCCTACGAGCAGTACTTC. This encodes CASSPIATAYSYEQYF.

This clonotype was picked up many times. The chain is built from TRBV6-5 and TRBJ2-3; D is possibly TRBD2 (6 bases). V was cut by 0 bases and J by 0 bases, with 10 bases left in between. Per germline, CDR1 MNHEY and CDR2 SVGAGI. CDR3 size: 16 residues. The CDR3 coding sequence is TGTGCCAGCAGTTACTCGAGCGGAGGGAGCACAGATACGCAGTATTTT. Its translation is CASSYSSGGSTDTQYF.

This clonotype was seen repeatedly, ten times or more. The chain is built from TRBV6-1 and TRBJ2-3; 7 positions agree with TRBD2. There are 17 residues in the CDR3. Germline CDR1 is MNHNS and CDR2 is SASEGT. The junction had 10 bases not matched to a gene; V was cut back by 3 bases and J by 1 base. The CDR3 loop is CASSEGRGGARTDTQYF. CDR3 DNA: TGTGCCAGCAGTGAGGGGAGGGGCGGTGCCCGCACAGATACGCAGTATTTT.

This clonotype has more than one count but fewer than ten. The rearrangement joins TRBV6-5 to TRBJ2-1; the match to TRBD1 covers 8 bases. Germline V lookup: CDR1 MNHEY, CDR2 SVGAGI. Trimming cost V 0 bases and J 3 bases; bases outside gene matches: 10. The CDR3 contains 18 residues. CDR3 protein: CASSYSVRGPSFYNEQFF. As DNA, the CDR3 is TGTGCCAGCAGTTACTCGGTCAGGGGGCCCAGTTTCTACAATGAGCAGTTCTTC.

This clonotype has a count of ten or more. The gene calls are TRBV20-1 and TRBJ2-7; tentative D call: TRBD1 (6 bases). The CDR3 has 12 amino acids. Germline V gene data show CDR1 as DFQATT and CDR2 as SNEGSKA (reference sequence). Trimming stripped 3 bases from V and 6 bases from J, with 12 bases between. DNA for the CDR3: TGCAGTGCTAGCGGAACAGGGTTCGAGCAGTACTTC. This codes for CSASGTGFEQYF.

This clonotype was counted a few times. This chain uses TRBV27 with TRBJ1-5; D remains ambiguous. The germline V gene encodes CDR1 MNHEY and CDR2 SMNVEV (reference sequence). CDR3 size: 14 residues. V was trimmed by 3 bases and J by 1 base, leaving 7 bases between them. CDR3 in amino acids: CASSFSRSNQPQHF. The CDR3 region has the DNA TGTGCCAGCAGTTTCTCCAGGAGCAATCAGCCCCAGCATTTT.

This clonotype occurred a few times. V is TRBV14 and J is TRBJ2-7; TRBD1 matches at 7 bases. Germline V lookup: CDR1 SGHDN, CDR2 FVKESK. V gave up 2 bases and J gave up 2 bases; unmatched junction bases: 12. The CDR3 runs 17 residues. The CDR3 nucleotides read TGTGCCAGCAGCCAACTACCGACCTGGGACAGTACCTACGAGCAGTACTTC. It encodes CASSQLPTWDSTYEQYF. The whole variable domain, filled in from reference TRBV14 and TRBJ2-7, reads EAGVTQFPSHSVIEKGQTVTLRCDPISGHDNLYWYRRVMGKEIKFLLHFVKESKQDESGMPNNRFLAERTGGTYSTLKVQPAELEDSGVYFCASSQLPTWDSTYEQYFGPGTRLTVT.

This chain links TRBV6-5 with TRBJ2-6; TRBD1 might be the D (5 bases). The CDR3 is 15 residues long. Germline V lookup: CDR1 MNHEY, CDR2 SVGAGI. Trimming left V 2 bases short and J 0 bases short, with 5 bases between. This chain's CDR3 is CASSYQGSGANVLTF. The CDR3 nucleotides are TGTGCCAGCAGTTACCAGGGCTCTGGGGCCAACGTCCTGACTTTC.

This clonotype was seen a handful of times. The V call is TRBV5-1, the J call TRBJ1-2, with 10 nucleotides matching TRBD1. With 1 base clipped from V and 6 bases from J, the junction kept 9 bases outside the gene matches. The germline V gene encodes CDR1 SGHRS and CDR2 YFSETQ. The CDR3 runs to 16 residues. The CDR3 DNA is TGCGCCAGCAGCTTGACCGGGACAGGGGACGATCATGGCTACACCTTC. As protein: CASSLTGTGDDHGYTF.

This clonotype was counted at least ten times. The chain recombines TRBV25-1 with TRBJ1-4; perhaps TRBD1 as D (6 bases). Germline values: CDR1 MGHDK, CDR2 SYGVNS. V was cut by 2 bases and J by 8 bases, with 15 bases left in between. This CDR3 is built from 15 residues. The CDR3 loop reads CASSEPWGLGEKLFF. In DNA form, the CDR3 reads TGTGCCAGCAGTGAACCCTGGGGGCTCGGCGAAAAACTGTTTTTT.